These T cell receptor beta chains were read from a single sample in a study of blood T cells in healthy people across ages. One entry per CDR3 protein results from TCRdb running MiXCR on the 5' RACE reads. Among more than 750,000 distinct CDR3 sequences listed, 25% to 30% were seen once. This sample was shared with a second study, whose subject was T cells of mothers and their children.

The specimen sequenced was blood. The receptors shown here come from a woman in her 40s in good health. Each CDR3 is given with its conserved first and last residue. Each record gives: J gene, V gene, D gene, clone size, CDR3 DNA, CDR3 protein. A D gene is named only where the DNA matches it firmly. Clone size, where shown, is once, few, many, or a class for clones that have expanded.

j_gene: TRBJ1-1; v_gene: TRBV7-9; d_gene: .; abundance: many; CDR3nt: TGTGCCAGCACCCCGGGGCCACAGGCTCGAATGAACACTGAAGCTTTCTTT; CDR3aa: CASTPGPQARMNTEAFF
j_gene: TRBJ1-2; v_gene: TRBV7-3; d_gene: .; abundance: few; CDR3nt: TGTGCCAGCAGCCCCGGTCCAGGGCGCTATGGCTACACCTTC; CDR3aa: CASSPGPGRYGYTF
j_gene: TRBJ2-2; v_gene: TRBV28; d_gene: .; abundance: few; CDR3nt: TGTGCCAGCTCTACTAGCCCGGGGGAGCTGTTTTTT; CDR3aa: CASSTSPGELFF
j_gene: TRBJ2-1; v_gene: TRBV20-1; d_gene: .; abundance: few; CDR3nt: TGCAGTGCTACAGGGTCCTATGAGCAGTTCTTC; CDR3aa: CSATGSYEQFF
j_gene: TRBJ2-7; v_gene: TRBV5-1; d_gene: .; abundance: few; CDR3nt: TGCGCCAGCAGCGTAGGAGGCGCCTACGAGCAGTACTTC; CDR3aa: CASSVGGAYEQYF
j_gene: TRBJ2-7; v_gene: TRBV25-1; d_gene: TRBD1; abundance: .; CDR3nt: TGTGCCAGCAGTATCCGGGACAGGGGCTACGAGCAGTACTTC; CDR3aa: CASSIRDRGYEQYF
j_gene: TRBJ2-5; v_gene: TRBV12-3/TRBV12-4; d_gene: .; abundance: few; CDR3nt: TGTGCCAGCAGTTTAAGACGGACTGCCCAAGAGACCCAGTACTTC; CDR3aa: CASSLRRTAQETQYF
j_gene: TRBJ2-1; v_gene: TRBV7-3; d_gene: .; abundance: many; CDR3nt: TGTGCCAGCAGCTTAAATTCCCTAAGCCATGAGCAGTTCTTC; CDR3aa: CASSLNSLSHEQFF
j_gene: TRBJ1-1; v_gene: TRBV7-2; d_gene: .; abundance: few; CDR3nt: TGTGCCAGCAGCTTCATAGGGCAGGGAGGCTCCGAAGCTTTCTTT; CDR3aa: CASSFIGQGGSEAFF
j_gene: TRBJ2-4; v_gene: TRBV18; d_gene: .; abundance: few; CDR3nt: TGTGCCAGCTCACCACCGGTCAAAAACATTCAGTACTTC; CDR3aa: CASSPPVKNIQYF
j_gene: TRBJ1-2; v_gene: TRBV6-6; d_gene: TRBD1; abundance: .; CDR3nt: TGTGCCAGCAGTTCACGGGGACAGATGAACTATGGCTACACCTTC; CDR3aa: CASSSRGQMNYGYTF
j_gene: TRBJ2-2; v_gene: TRBV29-1; d_gene: .; abundance: .; CDR3nt: TGCAGCGTGGGGACACTGAACACCGGGGAGCTGTTTTTT; CDR3aa: CSVGTLNTGELFF
j_gene: TRBJ2-3; v_gene: TRBV3-1; d_gene: .; abundance: .; CDR3nt: TGTGCCAGCAGCCAAGATCTCAGCGGTTCGACAGATACGCAGTATTTT; CDR3aa: CASSQDLSGSTDTQYF
j_gene: TRBJ2-7; v_gene: TRBV24-1; d_gene: .; abundance: few; CDR3nt: TGTGCCACCAGTGGAGGCCAGGGGGGTTCCTACGAGCAGTACTTC; CDR3aa: CATSGGQGGSYEQYF
j_gene: TRBJ2-3; v_gene: TRBV20-1; d_gene: TRBD2; abundance: .; CDR3nt: TGCAGTGCTTTTCCTTTAGCGGGACGCACAGATACGCAGTTTTTT; CDR3aa: CSAFPLAGRTDTQFF
j_gene: TRBJ2-7; v_gene: TRBV5-1; d_gene: TRBD2; abundance: .; CDR3nt: TGCGCCAGCAGCGCATTTAGCGGGGACGATATCGTTTCTTTCTACGAGCAGTACTTC; CDR3aa: CASSAFSGDDIVSFYEQYF
j_gene: TRBJ1-1; v_gene: TRBV27; d_gene: .; abundance: .; CDR3nt: TGTGCCAGCAGAGGACAGAATCTGAACACTGAAGCTTTCTTT; CDR3aa: CASRGQNLNTEAFF
j_gene: TRBJ2-1; v_gene: TRBV12-5; d_gene: .; abundance: .; CDR3nt: TGTGCTGGGTCCGCCTTGCCCTACAATGAGCAGTTCTTC; CDR3aa: CAGSALPYNEQFF
j_gene: TRBJ1-4; v_gene: TRBV3-1; d_gene: .; abundance: few; CDR3nt: TGTACCAGCAGCCAATTCACTGCAACTAATGAAAAACTGTTTTTT; CDR3aa: CTSSQFTATNEKLFF
j_gene: TRBJ1-1; v_gene: TRBV6-4; d_gene: .; abundance: .; CDR3nt: TGTGCCAGCAGTGACGGCCTGGGGGCCACTGAAGCTTTCTTT; CDR3aa: CASSDGLGATEAFF
j_gene: TRBJ1-2; v_gene: TRBV28; d_gene: TRBD1; abundance: .; CDR3nt: TGTGCCAGTAGGACAGGTCCTAACTATGGCCACACCTTC; CDR3aa: CASRTGPNYGHTF
j_gene: TRBJ2-3; v_gene: TRBV7-2; d_gene: TRBD2; abundance: .; CDR3nt: TGTGCCAGCAGCCCCCAGCGGGGGGCTAGCACAGATACGCAGTATTTT; CDR3aa: CASSPQRGASTDTQYF
j_gene: TRBJ2-7; v_gene: TRBV5-1; d_gene: TRBD1; abundance: few; CDR3nt: TGCGCCAGTCAAAGACAGGGGTCGTACGAGCAGTACTTC; CDR3aa: CASQRQGSYEQYF
j_gene: TRBJ2-7; v_gene: TRBV5-1; d_gene: .; abundance: many; CDR3nt: TGCGCCAGCAGCCCGGTGACAAATTCCTACGAGCAGTACTTC; CDR3aa: CASSPVTNSYEQYF
j_gene: TRBJ2-3; v_gene: TRBV5-8; d_gene: .; abundance: few; CDR3nt: TGTGCCAGCAGCTTAAGACGGCAGAGCACAGATACGCAGTATTTT; CDR3aa: CASSLRRQSTDTQYF
j_gene: TRBJ2-4; v_gene: TRBV5-1; d_gene: TRBD1; abundance: many; CDR3nt: TGCGCCAGCAGCTTGGGCGACAGGGTTGGCGACATTCAGTACTTC; CDR3aa: CASSLGDRVGDIQYF
j_gene: TRBJ2-1; v_gene: TRBV4-1; d_gene: .; abundance: few; CDR3nt: TGCGCCAGCAGCCAAGATCCTACTAGCAATGAGCAGTTCTTC; CDR3aa: CASSQDPTSNEQFF
j_gene: TRBJ1-2; v_gene: TRBV28; d_gene: .; abundance: once; CDR3nt: TGTGCCAGCAGTGAACGACAGTTCTATGGCTACACCTTC; CDR3aa: CASSERQFYGYTF